The 8 T cell receptor beta chains below come from one sample, sequenced in a study of blood T cell repertoires in COVID-19. Generated by immunoSEQ multiplex PCR, the TCRdb table keeps only in-frame clones and is missing some. The sample yields approximately 90,000 clones, approximately 79% seen once. The sequenced sample was peripheral blood. The receptors shown here come from a woman of 80 years or more with acute or convalescent COVID-19.

The chain couples TRBV5-1 to TRBJ1-3; D unclear. There are 13 residues in the CDR3. The V and J ends lost 7 bases and 6 bases respectively, with 14 bases between them. The V gene's germline CDR1 is SGHRS and CDR2 YFSETQ. The CDR3 DNA sequence: TGCGCCAGCGGTCCGGGGTTATCAAACACCATATATTTT. It translates to CASGPGLSNTIYF. The variable domain in full, with the rest retrieved from reference TRBV5-1 and TRBJ1-3, is KAGVTQTPRYLIKTRGQQVTLSCSPISGHRSVSWYQQTPGQGLQFLFEYFSETQRNKGNFPGRFSGRQFSNSRSEMNVSTLELGDSALYLCASGPGLSNTIYFGEGSWLTVV.

The sample holds a few counts of this clone. The J gene is TRBJ1-2, the V gene TRBV3-1 (or the pseudogene TRBV3-2), with D possibly TRBD1 on 5 matching bases. Germline loops: CDR1 LGHDT, CDR2 YNNKEL (reference sequence). This CDR3 is built from 15 residues. Trimming took 4 bases from V and 4 from J, leaving 16 bases between them. The CDR3 here is CASSPRQIIRYGYTF. The CDR3 DNA sequence: TGTGCCAGCAGCCCCCGACAGATAATCCGCTATGGCTACACCTTC.

The chain carries TRBV29-1 and TRBJ2-5, with 9 bases that match TRBD2. V dropped 4 bases and J dropped 3; count of bases not matched to a gene: 12. In germline, CDR1 is SQVTM, CDR2 ANQGSEA. The CDR3 consists of 16 residues. The CDR3 DNA follows: TGCAGCGTTGTTAGAAATAGCGGGGGAGGTGAAGAGACCCAGTACTTC. It yields the protein CSVVRNSGGGEETQYF.

The CDR3 DNA reads as TGTGCCAGCAGGCCAGGACAGGGAGTTTTGTCGGGGGCCAACGTCCTGACTTTC. The encoded protein is CASRPGQGVLSGANVLTF. The chain employs TRBV4-2 and TRBJ2-6, with 8 bases aligning to TRBD1. Germline V gene data show CDR1 as LGHNA and CDR2 as YNFKEQ. CDR3 length: 18 residues. The junction had 14 bases not matched to a gene; V was cut back by 6 bases and J by 4 bases.

V gene TRBV9 combines with J gene TRBJ2-3, with 9 nucleotides matching TRBD2. V lost 4 bases, J lost 7 bases, and 13 bases stayed unmatched. The CDR3 spans 16 residues. Germline CDR1 and CDR2: SGDLS and YYNGEE. CDR3 DNA sequence: TGTGCCAGCAGCCCAAGATCCGGGACTAGCAAACATACGCAGTATTTT. Amino acid sequence: CASSPRSGTSKHTQYF.

This clone was observed a few times. The chain's CDR3 is CASRDGQGDTEAFF. CDR3 nucleotide sequence: TGCGCCAGCAGGGACGGACAGGGAGACACTGAAGCTTTCTTT. The chain joins TRBV4-1 to TRBJ1-1, with 8 positions matching TRBD1. With V trimmed by 6 bases and J by 3 bases, 6 bases remained unmatched. The CDR3 is made up of 14 amino acids. CDR1 and CDR2 from the germline V gene are MGHRA and YSYEKL.

The genes are TRBV9 and TRBJ1-3; TRBD1 matches 7 bases. Germline CDR1 reads SGDLS; CDR2 reads YYNGEE. This CDR3 has 16 residues. V was clipped by 4 bases and J by 0 bases; unmatched bases: 7. The CDR3 sequence is CASSPRDSYSGNTIYF. The CDR3 DNA reads TGTGCCAGCAGCCCCCGGGACAGTTACTCTGGAAACACCATATATTTT.

This clone was recorded only once. The CDR3: CASSPRGGGEAFF. As DNA, the CDR3 is TGTGCCAGCAGCCCACGGGGGGGCGGGGAGGCTTTCTTT. The V gene is TRBV12-3 or TRBV12-4, the J gene TRBJ1-1; perhaps TRBD1 as D (6 bases). The CDR3 extends over 13 amino acids. Trimming pared 6 bases from V and 11 bases from J, leaving 19 bases between.